A selection of T cell receptor beta chains follows, all from one sample in a study of T-cell reconstitution after alpha-beta-depleted transplantation in children. Using its own MiXCR run on the PCR reads, TCRdb lists one record per CDR3 protein. The sample records some 450,000 distinct CDR3 sequences, around two fifths being singletons. This sample comprised PBMCs, obtained before TCRalphabeta/CD19-depleted stem cell transplant. The source is a girl aged 2 to 10 with aplastic anemia, due to receive a stem cell transplant. CDR3s include the opening cysteine and the closing phenylalanine or tryptophan. A D gene is named only where the DNA matches it firmly. Not all rows give a size; the values are once, few, many and, for expanded clones, a class.

D	V	J	size	DNA	CDR3
NA	TRBV30	TRBJ2-1	NA	TGTGCCTGGACCCCCCAAAGTACTAGATTTGAGCAGTTCTTC	CAWTPQSTRFEQFF
NA	TRBV5-1	TRBJ2-7	NA	TGCGCCAGCAGCCCGGGTGGCAGGTGGAAGTACGAGCAGTACTTC	CASSPGGRWKYEQYF
TRBD2	TRBV9	TRBJ2-2	NA	TGTGCCAGCAGCGTCCTAAGCGGGGGAGGCACCGGGGAGCTGTTTTTT	CASSVLSGGGTGELFF
NA	TRBV2	TRBJ2-2	NA	TGTGCCAGCAGTGAGAAAGGCGGGTTAAAACCCGGGGAGCTGTTTTTT	CASSEKGGLKPGELFF
TRBD1	TRBV28	TRBJ2-7	NA	TGTGCCAGCAGGCCGGGACAGCTCTCCTACGAGCAGTACTTC	CASRPGQLSYEQYF
NA	TRBV7-9	TRBJ1-2	many	TGTGCCAGCAGCTTTTCTAGGGATGGCTACACCTTC	CASSFSRDGYTF
NA	TRBV20-1	TRBJ1-1	NA	TGCAGTGCTATGAGTCAGGCGACAAACACTGAAGCTTTCTTT	CSAMSQATNTEAFF
NA	TRBV4-3	TRBJ2-3	many	TGCGCCAGCAGCCAAAGGGGCGGGATCGCAGATACGCAGTATTTT	CASSQRGGIADTQYF
NA	TRBV29-1	TRBJ2-7	many	TGCAGATCGGACAGCTCCTACGAGCAGTACTTC	CRSDSSYEQYF
NA	TRBV20-1	TRBJ2-4	NA	TGCAGTGCTAGAGGGGCCCGGGACGTCCTAGCCAAAAACATTCAGTACTTC	CSARGARDVLAKNIQYF
TRBD2	TRBV20-1	TRBJ2-7	many	TGCAGTGCTAGAGTGAGTCTAGCGGGTTCCTACGAGCAGTACTTC	CSARVSLAGSYEQYF
TRBD1	TRBV29-1	TRBJ2-2	NA	TGCAGCGTCTCACAGGGGCCCAACACCGGGGAGCTGTTTTTT	CSVSQGPNTGELFF
NA	TRBV15	TRBJ2-2	NA	TGTGCCACCAGCAGAGATGGGAGACTGGCGAACACCGGGGAGCTGTTTTTT	CATSRDGRLANTGELFF
NA	TRBV29-1	TRBJ2-3	once	TGCAGCGTTGACAGGGCCGGCACAGATACGCAGTATTTT	CSVDRAGTDTQYF
TRBD2	TRBV20-1	TRBJ2-5	few	TGCAGTGCTAGAGATCGTAGCGGGAGGAGGTGGACCCAGTACTTC	CSARDRSGRRWTQYF
TRBD2	TRBV7-3	TRBJ2-3	few	TGTGCCAGCAGCTTAATGGGACTAGCGGTAGATACGCAGTATTTT	CASSLMGLAVDTQYF
NA	TRBV6-5	TRBJ1-2	NA	TGTGCCAGCAGTTATGGTGGTGGGGTTAGCGGCTACACCTTC	CASSYGGGVSGYTF
NA	TRBV4-1	TRBJ2-7	NA	TGCGCCAGCAGCCAAGGACCGGGAATGGGGGAGCAGTACTTC	CASSQGPGMGEQYF
TRBD2	TRBV7-9	TRBJ2-3	many	TGTGCCAGCAGCTTAGGTCGGCTAGCGGGCCCCTATCGGCTGCAGTATTTT	CASSLGRLAGPYRLQYF
NA	TRBV12-3/TRBV12-4	TRBJ1-5	few	TGTGCCAGCAGCCCTCGTGCGAGTCAGCCCCAGCATTTT	CASSPRASQPQHF
TRBD2	TRBV18	TRBJ2-7	NA	TGTGCCAGCTCACCGGCTAGCGGGAGGATTTCCTACGAGCAGTACTTC	CASSPASGRISYEQYF
NA	TRBV20-1	TRBJ2-3	NA	TGCAGTTCCCATAGAAGGGGGACAGATACGCAGTATTTT	CSSHRRGTDTQYF
TRBD2	TRBV28	TRBJ2-3	NA	TGTGCCAGCAGTCTAGCGGGTTCAAGTGGGGCAGATACGCAGTATTTT	CASSLAGSSGADTQYF
NA	TRBV3-1	TRBJ2-1	NA	TGTGCCAGCAGCCCAGCTGGCTCATACAATGAGCAGTTCTTC	CASSPAGSYNEQFF
NA	TRBV28	TRBJ1-4	NA	TGTGCCAGCAGTTCCGTTCAGGGAGAAAAACTGTTTTTT	CASSSVQGEKLFF
TRBD2	TRBV5-1	TRBJ2-3	NA	TGCGCCAGCAAAAAGGTCGGACTAGCGGTAGATACGCAGTATTTT	CASKKVGLAVDTQYF
NA	TRBV7-9	TRBJ2-7	medium-sized	TGTGCCAGCAGGCTGTCCGAGGGGGGAGGTGGATACGAGCAGTACTTC	CASRLSEGGGGYEQYF
NA	TRBV7-2	TRBJ2-7	NA	TGTGCCAGCAGCTTTTCCGGGACACCCGTCGAGCAGTACTTC	CASSFSGTPVEQYF
TRBD1	TRBV7-2	TRBJ1-4	NA	TGTGCCAGCAGTTGGACAGGGGGCGCTAATGAAAAACTGTTTTTT	CASSWTGGANEKLFF
TRBD2	TRBV7-2	TRBJ2-5	many	TGTGCCAGCAGCTTAGGCGGGGGGAAGACCCAGTACTTC	CASSLGGGKTQYF